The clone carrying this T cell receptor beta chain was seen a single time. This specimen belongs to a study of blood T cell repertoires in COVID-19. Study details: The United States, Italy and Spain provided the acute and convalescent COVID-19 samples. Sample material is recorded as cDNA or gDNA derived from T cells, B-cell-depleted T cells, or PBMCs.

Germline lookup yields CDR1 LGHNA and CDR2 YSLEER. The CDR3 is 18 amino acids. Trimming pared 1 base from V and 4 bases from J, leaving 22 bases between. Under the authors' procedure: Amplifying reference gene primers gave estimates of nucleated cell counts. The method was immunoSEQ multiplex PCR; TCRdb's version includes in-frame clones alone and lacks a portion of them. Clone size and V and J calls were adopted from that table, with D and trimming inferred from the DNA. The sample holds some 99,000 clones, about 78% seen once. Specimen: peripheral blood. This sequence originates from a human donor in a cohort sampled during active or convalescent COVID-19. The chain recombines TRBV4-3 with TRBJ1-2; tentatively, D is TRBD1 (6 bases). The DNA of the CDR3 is TGCGCCAGCAGCCAAGCTGTTTGGGGTGAAAGGACAGCCTATGGCTACACCTTC. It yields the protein CASSQAVWGERTAYGYTF.